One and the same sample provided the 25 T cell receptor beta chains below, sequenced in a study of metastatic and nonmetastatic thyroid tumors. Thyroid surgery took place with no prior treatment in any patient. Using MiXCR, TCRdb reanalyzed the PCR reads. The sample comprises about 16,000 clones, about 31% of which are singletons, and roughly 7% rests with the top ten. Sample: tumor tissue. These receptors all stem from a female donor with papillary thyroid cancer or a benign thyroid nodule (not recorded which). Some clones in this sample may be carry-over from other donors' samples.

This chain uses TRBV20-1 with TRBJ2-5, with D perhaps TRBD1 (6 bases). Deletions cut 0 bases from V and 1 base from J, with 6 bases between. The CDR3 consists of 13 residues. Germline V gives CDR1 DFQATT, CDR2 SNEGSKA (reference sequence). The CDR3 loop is CSARDRGQETQYF. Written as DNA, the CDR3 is TGCAGTGCTAGAGACAGGGGCCAAGAGACCCAGTACTTC.

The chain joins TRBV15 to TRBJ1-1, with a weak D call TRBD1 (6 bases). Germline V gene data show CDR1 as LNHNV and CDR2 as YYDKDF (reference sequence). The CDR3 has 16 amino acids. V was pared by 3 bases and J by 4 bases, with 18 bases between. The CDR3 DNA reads TGTGCCACCAGCAGTTGGCAGGCCCTGGGGGCCACTGAAGCTTTCTTT. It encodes CATSSWQALGATEAFF.

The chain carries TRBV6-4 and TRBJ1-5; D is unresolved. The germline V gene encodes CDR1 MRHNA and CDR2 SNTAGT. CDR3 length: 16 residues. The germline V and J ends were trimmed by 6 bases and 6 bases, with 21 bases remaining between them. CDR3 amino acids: CASRITYSVVVQPQHF. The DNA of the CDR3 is TGTGCCAGCAGGATAACCTACAGTGTGGTCGTTCAGCCCCAGCATTTT.

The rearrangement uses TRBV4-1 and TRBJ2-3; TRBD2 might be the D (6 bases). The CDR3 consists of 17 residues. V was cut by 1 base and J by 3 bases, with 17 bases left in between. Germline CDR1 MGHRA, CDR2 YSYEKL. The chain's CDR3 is CASSQAGDGWVTDTQYF. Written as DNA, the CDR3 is TGCGCCAGCAGCCAAGCGGGGGACGGATGGGTGACAGATACGCAGTATTTT.

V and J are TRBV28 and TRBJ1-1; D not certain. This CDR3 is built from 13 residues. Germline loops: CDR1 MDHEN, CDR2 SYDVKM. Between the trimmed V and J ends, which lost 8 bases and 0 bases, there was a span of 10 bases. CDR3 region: CASLGEMNTEAFF. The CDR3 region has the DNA TGTGCCAGCTTAGGAGAAATGAACACTGAAGCTTTCTTT.

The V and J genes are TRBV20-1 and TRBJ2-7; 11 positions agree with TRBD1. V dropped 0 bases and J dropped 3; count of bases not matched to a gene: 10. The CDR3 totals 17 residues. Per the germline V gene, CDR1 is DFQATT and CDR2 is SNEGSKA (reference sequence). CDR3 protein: CSAREAPGQGEFYEQYF. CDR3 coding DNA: TGCAGTGCTAGAGAGGCCCCGGGACAGGGGGAGTTCTACGAGCAGTACTTC.

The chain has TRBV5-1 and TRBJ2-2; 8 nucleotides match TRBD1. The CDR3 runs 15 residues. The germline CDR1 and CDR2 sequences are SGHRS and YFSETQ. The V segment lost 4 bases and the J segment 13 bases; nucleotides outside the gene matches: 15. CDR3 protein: CASSPPATGVQGLFF. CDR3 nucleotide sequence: TGCGCCAGCAGCCCCCCGGCGACAGGGGTACAGGGGCTGTTTTTT. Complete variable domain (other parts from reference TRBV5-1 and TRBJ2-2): KAGVTQTPRYLIKTRGQQVTLSCSPISGHRSVSWYQQTPGQGLQFLFEYFSETQRNKGNFPGRFSGRQFSNSRSEMNVSTLELGDSALYLCASSPPATGVQGLFFGEGSRLTVL.

Here the CDR3 DNA reads TGTGCCAGCATGGCGGGACATAACACCGGGGAGCTGTTTTTT. Protein: CASMAGHNTGELFF. This chain uses TRBV6-5 with TRBJ2-2, with D perhaps matching TRBD1 or TRBD2 (6 bases each). Between the trimmed V and J ends, which lost 7 bases and 2 bases, there was a span of 11 bases. The V gene's germline CDR1 is MNHEY and CDR2 SVGAGI. The CDR3 has 14 residues.

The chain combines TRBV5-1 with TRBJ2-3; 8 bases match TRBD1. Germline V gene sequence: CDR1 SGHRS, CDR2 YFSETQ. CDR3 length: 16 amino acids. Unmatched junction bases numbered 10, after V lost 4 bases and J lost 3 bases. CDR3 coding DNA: TGCGCCAGCAGCGCAGGCAGGGGGCCATGGACAGATACGCAGTATTTT. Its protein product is CASSAGRGPWTDTQYF. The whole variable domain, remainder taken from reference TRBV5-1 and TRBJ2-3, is KAGVTQTPRYLIKTRGQQVTLSCSPISGHRSVSWYQQTPGQGLQFLFEYFSETQRNKGNFPGRFSGRQFSNSRSEMNVSTLELGDSALYLCASSAGRGPWTDTQYFGPGTRLTVL.

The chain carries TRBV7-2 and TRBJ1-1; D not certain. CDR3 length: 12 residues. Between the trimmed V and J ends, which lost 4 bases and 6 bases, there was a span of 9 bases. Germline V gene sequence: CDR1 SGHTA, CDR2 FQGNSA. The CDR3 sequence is CASSSSSAEAFF. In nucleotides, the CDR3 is TGTGCCAGCAGCTCGAGTAGCGCTGAAGCTTTCTTT.

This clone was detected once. Here the CDR3 DNA reads TGCAGTGCTAGTCCTAGCGGCGTAAGCTCCTACGAGCAGTACTTC. Its protein product is CSASPSGVSSYEQYF. V gene TRBV20-1 combines with J gene TRBJ2-7; 7 bases fit TRBD2. Germline V gene sequence: CDR1 DFQATT, CDR2 SNEGSKA (reference sequence). CDR3 size: 15 residues. Trimming removed 3 bases from V and 0 bases from J; junction bases left unmatched: 8.

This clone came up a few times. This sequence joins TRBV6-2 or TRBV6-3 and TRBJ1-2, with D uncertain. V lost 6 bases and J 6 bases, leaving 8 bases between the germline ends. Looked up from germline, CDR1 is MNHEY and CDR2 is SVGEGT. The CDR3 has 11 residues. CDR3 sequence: CASSLNDGYTF. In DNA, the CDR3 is TGTGCCAGCAGCTTAAACGATGGCTACACCTTC.

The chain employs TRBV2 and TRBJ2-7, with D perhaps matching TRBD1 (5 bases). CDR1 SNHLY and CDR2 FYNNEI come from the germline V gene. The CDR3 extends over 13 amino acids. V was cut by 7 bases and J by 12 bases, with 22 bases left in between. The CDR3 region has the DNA TGTGCCAGCACTTCCAGGGAAATCAAAGAATGGTACTTC. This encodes CASTSREIKEWYF.

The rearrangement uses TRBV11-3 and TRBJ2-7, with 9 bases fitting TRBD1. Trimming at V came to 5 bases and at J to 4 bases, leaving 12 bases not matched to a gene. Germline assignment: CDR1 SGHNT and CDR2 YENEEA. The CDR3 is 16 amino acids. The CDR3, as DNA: TGTGCCAGCAGCCCCCACCGGGACAGGGTTTATTACGAGCAGTACTTC. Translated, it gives CASSPHRDRVYYEQYF.

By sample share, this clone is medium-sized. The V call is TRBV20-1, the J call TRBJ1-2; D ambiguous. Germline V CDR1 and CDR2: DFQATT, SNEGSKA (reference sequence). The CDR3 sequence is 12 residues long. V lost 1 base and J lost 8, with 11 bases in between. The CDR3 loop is CSARGTGKGYTF. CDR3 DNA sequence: TGCAGTGCTAGAGGGACGGGTAAAGGCTACACCTTC.

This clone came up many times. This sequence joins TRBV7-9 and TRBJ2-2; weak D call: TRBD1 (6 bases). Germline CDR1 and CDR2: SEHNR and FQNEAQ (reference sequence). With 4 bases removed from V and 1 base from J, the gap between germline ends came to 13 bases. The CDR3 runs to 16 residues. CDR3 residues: CASSSPGVGNTGELFF. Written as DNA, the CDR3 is TGTGCCAGCAGCTCCCCAGGGGTCGGGAACACCGGGGAGCTGTTTTTT.

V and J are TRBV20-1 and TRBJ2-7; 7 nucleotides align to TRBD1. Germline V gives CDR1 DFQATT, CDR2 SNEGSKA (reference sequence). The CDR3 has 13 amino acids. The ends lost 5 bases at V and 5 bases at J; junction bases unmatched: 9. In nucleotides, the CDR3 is TGCAGTGCTTTCCCGACAGGGTGGAACGAGCAGTACTTC. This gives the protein CSAFPTGWNEQYF.

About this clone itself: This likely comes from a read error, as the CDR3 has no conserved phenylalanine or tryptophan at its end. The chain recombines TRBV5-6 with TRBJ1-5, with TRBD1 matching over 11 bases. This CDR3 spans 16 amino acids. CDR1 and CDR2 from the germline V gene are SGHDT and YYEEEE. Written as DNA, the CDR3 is TGCGCCAGCAGCTACGGGACAGGGGGTAGCAATCAGCCCCAGCATTAT. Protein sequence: CASSYGTGGSNQPQHY.

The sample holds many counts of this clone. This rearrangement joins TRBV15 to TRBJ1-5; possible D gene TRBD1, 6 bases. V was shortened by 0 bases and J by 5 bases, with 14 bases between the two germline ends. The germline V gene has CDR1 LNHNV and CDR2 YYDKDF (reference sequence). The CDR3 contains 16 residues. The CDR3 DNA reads TGTGCCACCAGCAGAGATGAGGGGGGGGGCGATCAGCCCCAGCATTTT. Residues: CATSRDEGGGDQPQHF. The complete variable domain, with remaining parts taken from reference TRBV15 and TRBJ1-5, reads DAMVIQNPRYQVTQFGKPVTLSCSQTLNHNVMYWYQQKSSQAPKLLFHYYDKDFNNEADTPDNFQSRRPNTSFCFLDIRSPGLGDTAMYLCATSRDEGGGDQPQHFGDGTRLSIL.

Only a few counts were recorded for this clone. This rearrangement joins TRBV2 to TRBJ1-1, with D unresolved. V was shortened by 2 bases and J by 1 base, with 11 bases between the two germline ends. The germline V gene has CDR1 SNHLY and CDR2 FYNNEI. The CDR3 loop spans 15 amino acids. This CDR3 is CASSETLTRNTEAFF. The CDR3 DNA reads TGTGCCAGCAGTGAAACCCTCACTCGGAACACTGAAGCTTTCTTT.

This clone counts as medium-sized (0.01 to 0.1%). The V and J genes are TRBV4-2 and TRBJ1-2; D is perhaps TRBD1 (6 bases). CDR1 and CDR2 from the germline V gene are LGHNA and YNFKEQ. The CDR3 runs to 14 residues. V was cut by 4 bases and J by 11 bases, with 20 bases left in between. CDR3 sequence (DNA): TGTGCCAGCAGCCCCCCAGGGACACGGCTAACTTACACCTTC. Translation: CASSPPGTRLTYTF.

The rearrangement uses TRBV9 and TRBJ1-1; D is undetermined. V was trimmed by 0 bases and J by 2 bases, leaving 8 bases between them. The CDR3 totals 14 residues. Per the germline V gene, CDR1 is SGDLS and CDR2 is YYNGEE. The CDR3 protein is CASSVAPLNTEAFF. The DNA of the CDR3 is TGTGCCAGCAGCGTAGCTCCCCTAAACACTGAAGCTTTCTTT.

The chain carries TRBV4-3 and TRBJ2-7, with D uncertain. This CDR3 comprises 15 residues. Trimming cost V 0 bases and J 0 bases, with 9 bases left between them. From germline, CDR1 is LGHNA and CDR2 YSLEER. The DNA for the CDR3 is TGCGCCAGCAGCCAAGAGTTAGTTGGCTCCTACGAGCAGTACTTC. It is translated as CASSQELVGSYEQYF.

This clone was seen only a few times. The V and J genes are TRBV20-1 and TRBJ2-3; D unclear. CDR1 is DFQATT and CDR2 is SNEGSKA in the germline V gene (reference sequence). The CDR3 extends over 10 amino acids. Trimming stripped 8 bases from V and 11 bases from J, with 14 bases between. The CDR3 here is CSTGSLEQYF. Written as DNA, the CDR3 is TGCAGTACTGGGTCATTGGAGCAGTATTTT.

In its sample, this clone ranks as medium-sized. CDR3 loop: CASSSGTGFGTGELFF. The CDR3 nucleotides are TGTGCCAGCAGTTCCGGGACCGGCTTCGGAACCGGGGAGCTGTTTTTT. The genes are TRBV6-1 and TRBJ2-2; D may be TRBD1 or TRBD2 (5 bases each). V was trimmed by 5 bases and J by 5 bases, leaving 18 bases between them. The CDR3 consists of 16 residues. Germline loops: CDR1 MNHNS, CDR2 SASEGT.